This T cell receptor (beta chain) was sequenced in a study of blood T cell repertoires in COVID-19. Study overall: PBMCs, B-cell-depleted T cells, or T cells were the source of the cDNA or gDNA that made up the material.

In the source study's methods: Cell counts per sample came from amplifying reference gene primers. Libraries were prepared by immunoSEQ multiplex PCR; TCRdb keeps only in-frame clonotypes and omits some of them. V and J calls plus clone size are reproduced from that table; the DNA served to infer D and trimming. In the table there are 330,000 or so clones, approximately 88% of which are singletons. This clone is a singleton in its sample. The germline CDR1 and CDR2 sequences are ENHRY and SYGVKD. This CDR3 has 15 amino acids. The ends lost 2 bases at V and 4 bases at J; junction bases unmatched: 6. The chain carries TRBV10-3 and TRBJ2-7, with 9 bases identical to TRBD2. The sequence was obtained from a man between 25 and 39 years old with COVID-19, enrolled during active disease. Sample: peripheral blood. The chain's CDR3 is CAISEPSGIIYEQYF. The DNA for the CDR3 is TGTGCCATCAGTGAGCCTAGCGGGATTATTTACGAGCAGTACTTC.